This T cell receptor beta chain is from a study of T-cell reconstitution after alpha-beta-depleted transplantation in children. This clonotype was counted between two and nine times. Antigen: not known. Findings and limits, study-wide: About two months after transplant, alpha-beta T cells reportedly came from several hundred expanded graft clones. A year had passed since transplant, and T-cell counts and diversity by then came mostly from newly produced T cells.

V was trimmed by 3 bases and J by 4 bases, leaving 7 bases between them. This CDR3 has 13 residues. CDR1 and CDR2 (germline): SNHLY, FYNNEI. This sample's TCRbeta library carried unique molecular identifier barcodes. A single record per CDR3 protein comes from TCRdb applying MiXCR to the PCR reads. Of about 78,000 distinct CDR3 sequences in the sample, 13% to 15% were seen once. The clonotype comes from a male patient between 2 and 15 years old who had a stem cell transplant for acute lymphoblastic leukemia, so the T cells may come from the graft donor. V usage is TRBV2 and J usage is TRBJ1-3; D uncertain. This specimen consisted of PBMCs, mostly from graft donor cells, obtained 180 days after TCRalphabeta/CD19-depleted stem cell transplant. DNA of the CDR3: TGTGCCAGCAGTGATGAAGTGGGAAACACCATATATTTT. It is translated as CASSDEVGNTIYF.